Following are 27 T cell receptor beta chains from one sample sequenced in a study of T cells in Graves' hyperthyroidism and ophthalmopathy. RNA transcripts provided the source from which TCR beta CDR3 regions were amplified. The HTBI primer set served for first-round RT-PCR of the TCR CDR3. TCRdb analysed the multiplex PCR reads with MiXCR anew, one entry per CDR3 protein. The data show about 560,000 distinct CDR3 sequences, with 14% seen just once and approximately 15% held by the top ten. The source material was blood. The receptors shown here come from a middle-aged woman with Graves' hyperthyroidism.

This clonotype was observed at least ten times. The chain links TRBV20-1 to TRBJ2-7, with 7 bases aligning to TRBD2. This CDR3 is 13 amino acids long. The V gene end was trimmed by 6 bases and the J gene end by 3 bases; junction bases not matched to a gene: 8. CDR1 is DFQATT, CDR2 SNEGSKA, per germline (reference sequence). CDR3 region: CSARRGGDYEQYF. CDR3 in DNA: TGCAGTGCCCGACGCGGGGGAGACTACGAGCAGTACTTC.

The CDR3 coding sequence is TGTGCCAGTAGTATAACCGGAGGCTACGATAGCAATCAGCCCCAGCATTTT. Encoded protein: CASSITGGYDSNQPQHF. The chain couples TRBV19 to TRBJ1-5, with no clear D. Trimming stripped 2 bases from V and 0 bases from J, with 14 bases between. This CDR3 is built from 17 residues. Per the germline V gene, CDR1 is LNHDA and CDR2 is SQIVND (reference sequence).

CDR3 in amino acids: CATRAGGVSDTQYF. Here the CDR3 DNA reads TGTGCCACCCGTGCGGGAGGTGTGTCAGATACGCAGTATTTT. V gene TRBV24-1 combines with J gene TRBJ2-3, with 8 bases that match TRBD2. The CDR3 is 14 residues long. Germline-derived CDR1 and CDR2 are KGHDR and SFDVKD. V was clipped by 9 bases and J by 4 bases; unmatched bases: 8.

On this clonotype: Since a much larger clone is just one base distant, this may be a read error. This chain connects TRBV3-1 to TRBJ2-1; possible D gene TRBD1, 6 bases. Germline-derived CDR1 and CDR2 are LGHDT and YNNKEL (reference sequence). The CDR3 spans 15 residues. As DNA, the CDR3 is TGTGCCAGCAGCCAAGAAGGGGGAACCTACAATGAGCAGCTCTTC. Its translation: CASSQEGGTYNEQLF.

This clonotype came up once. Being one base from a much bigger clone, this may be a read error. The rearrangement uses TRBV5-1 and TRBJ2-3, with TRBD2 identical over 14 bases. Germline V lookup: CDR1 SGHRS, CDR2 YFSETQ. The CDR3 is 17 residues long. DNA for the CDR3: TGCGTCAGCAGCTTGGAGGGGACTAGCGGGAGTGCAGATACGCAGTATTTT. Encoded protein: CVSSLEGTSGSADTQYF.

This clonotype was seen a few times. The chain combines TRBV19 with TRBJ1-1; the match to TRBD1 covers 9 bases. With V trimmed by 7 bases and J by 5 bases, 11 bases remained unmatched. Germline CDR1 reads LNHDA; CDR2 reads SQIVND (reference sequence). This CDR3 has 15 amino acids. The CDR3 bases are TGTGCCAGTACCCCGGTGGGACAGGGTTGGACTGAAGCTTTCTTT. Amino acids: CASTPVGQGWTEAFF.

This clonotype was seen more than once but under ten times. The CDR3 spells CASSGGGSDTQYF. As DNA, the CDR3 is TGCGCCAGCAGCGGCGGAGGGTCGGATACGCAGTATTTT. The J gene is TRBJ2-3, the V gene TRBV5-1; possible D gene TRBD2, 6 bases. V lost 4 bases, J lost 6 bases, and 12 bases lay in between. The CDR3 is 13 residues long. From germline, CDR1 is SGHRS and CDR2 YFSETQ.

This clonotype was recorded a few times. The chain has TRBV7-9 and TRBJ1-2; perhaps TRBD1 as D (6 bases). From germline, CDR1 is SEHNR and CDR2 FQNEAQ (reference sequence). There are 15 residues in the CDR3. V lost 2 bases, J lost 6 bases, and 16 bases lay in between. The CDR3 loop is CASSLMLAGVDGYTF. The CDR3 region has the DNA TGTGCCAGCAGCTTAATGCTGGCAGGGGTTGATGGCTACACCTTC.

This clonotype has at least ten counts. The gene calls are TRBV7-2 and TRBJ1-3; D uncertain. Between the trimmed V and J ends, which lost 2 bases and 1 base, there was a span of 12 bases. CDR3 size: 16 residues. CDR1 and CDR2 from the germline V gene are SGHTA and FQGNSA. The CDR3 DNA is TGTGCCAGCAGCTTATGGATACGGGGTTCTGGAAACACCATATATTTT. It translates to CASSLWIRGSGNTIYF.

This clonotype was detected many times. This sequence joins TRBV12-3 or TRBV12-4 and TRBJ1-2, with D perhaps TRBD1 (6 bases). This CDR3 is built from 14 residues. V dropped 6 bases and J dropped 7 bases, with 18 bases sitting between them. CDR3 bases: TGTGCCAGCAGCCCCGGGGTGGGGGCTGGTGGCTACACCTTC. Its translation: CASSPGVGAGGYTF.

This clonotype was detected ten times or more. The chain links TRBV11-2 to TRBJ2-1; 9 positions agree with TRBD1. CDR1 SGHAT and CDR2 FQNNGV come from the germline V gene. Trimming removed 5 bases from V and 1 base from J; junction bases left unmatched: 3. The CDR3 loop spans 15 amino acids. CDR3 amino acids: CASSRGQGSYNEQFF. Here the CDR3 DNA reads TGTGCCAGCAGCCGTGGACAGGGGTCCTACAATGAGCAGTTCTTC.

In its sample, this clonotype was seen many times. A junction end diverges from the germline sequence, so it may reflect a read error. The chain joins TRBV2 to TRBJ2-5; 8 nucleotides line up with TRBD2. This CDR3 contains 15 residues. Per germline, CDR1 SNHLY and CDR2 FYNNEI. CDR3 loop: CASREQTGGPETQYF. The DNA of the CDR3 is TGTGCCAGCCGTGAACAAACGGGAGGGCCAGAGACCCAGTACTTC.

This clonotype was detected many times. The V gene is TRBV30, the J gene TRBJ2-2; 16 bases fit TRBD2. Per germline, CDR1 GTSNPN and CDR2 SVGIG (reference sequence). CDR3 length: 20 residues. The ends lost 1 base at V and 0 bases at J; junction bases unmatched: 8. For the CDR3, the DNA is TGTGCCTGGAGTGCTTGGGGACTAGCGGGAGGGCCGGCGAACACCGGGGAGCTGTTTTTT. As protein: CAWSAWGLAGGPANTGELFF.

The table lists this clonotype with a few counts. The genes are TRBV6-1 and TRBJ1-1, with 7 bases aligning to TRBD1. CDR3 length: 14 residues. The junction had 5 bases not matched to a gene; V was cut back by 6 bases and J by 1 base. CDR1 and CDR2 from the germline V gene are MNHNS and SASEGT. The CDR3 DNA sequence: TGTGCCAGCAGACAGGGGATGGCGAACACTGAAGCTTTCTTT. Its protein is CASRQGMANTEAFF.

The chain couples TRBV28 to TRBJ2-2, with D tentatively TRBD2 (5 bases). Germline V CDR1 and CDR2: MDHEN, SYDVKM. This CDR3 is 15 amino acids long. Trimming left V 7 bases short and J 6 bases short, with 18 bases between. In nucleotides, the CDR3 is TGTGCCAGCATGAGGCGGCCGCCCGGGGCCGGGGAGCTGTTTTTT. Its protein is CASMRRPPGAGELFF.

In this sample, this clonotype turned up many times. The chain recombines TRBV28 with TRBJ1-5, with no clear D. The V end lost 6 bases, the J end lost 3 bases, and 12 bases lay between the germline ends. Germline values: CDR1 MDHEN, CDR2 SYDVKM. The CDR3 loop spans 14 amino acids. This CDR3 is CASSLFQANQPQHF. CDR3 in DNA: TGTGCCAGCAGCCTCTTCCAGGCCAATCAGCCCCAGCATTTT.

This clonotype appeared many times. The V and J genes are TRBV2 and TRBJ2-2; TRBD1 is a possible D gene (6 bases). V was clipped by 7 bases and J by 4 bases, with 13 bases between them. Germline lookup yields CDR1 SNHLY and CDR2 FYNNEI. CDR3 length: 14 amino acids. The CDR3 spells CASTPGTPTGELFF. The CDR3 DNA follows: TGTGCCAGCACTCCCGGGACACCCACCGGGGAGCTGTTTTTT.

This clonotype was observed a few times. The rearrangement links TRBV27 to TRBJ2-1; TRBD1 aligns across 7 bases. This CDR3 comprises 12 residues. CDR1 MNHEY and CDR2 SMNVEV come from the germline V gene (reference sequence). Trimming at V came to 8 bases and at J to 5 bases, leaving 3 bases not matched to a gene. The CDR3 DNA sequence: TGTGCCAGCGGGACAGCCCACAATGAGCAGTTCTTC. Protein sequence: CASGTAHNEQFF.

The chain carries TRBV5-1 and TRBJ1-5, with D tentatively TRBD1 (5 bases). Trimming removed 0 bases from V and 0 bases from J, with 10 bases in between. The CDR3 contains 16 residues. Germline-derived CDR1 and CDR2 are SGHRS and YFSETQ. CDR3 in amino acids: CASSLGGGNSNQPQHF. The CDR3 DNA sequence: TGCGCCAGCAGCTTGGGCGGGGGGAATAGCAATCAGCCCCAGCATTTT.

This clonotype has just a few counts. The chain is built from TRBV7-3 and TRBJ1-1, with TRBD1 matching 7 bases. Germline CDR1 SGHTA, CDR2 FQGTGA. V was clipped by 6 bases and J by 6 bases; unmatched bases: 7. The CDR3 is 13 residues long. CDR3: CASSPTGVAEAFF. The CDR3 bases are TGTGCCAGCAGTCCCACAGGGGTAGCTGAAGCTTTCTTT.

This clonotype was detected many times. The CDR3, as DNA: TGCAGTGCTAGGGCAGGGGGCATCGGGGAGCTGTTTTTT. Translation gives CSARAGGIGELFF. The chain has TRBV20-1 and TRBJ2-2, with 8 positions matching TRBD1. V dropped 3 bases and J dropped 7; count of bases not matched to a gene: 4. This CDR3 has 13 amino acids. Germline V gene data show CDR1 as DFQATT and CDR2 as SNEGSKA (reference sequence).

The sample holds a few counts of this clonotype. V gene TRBV7-2 combines with J gene TRBJ2-3; 10 bases fit TRBD2. V trimming: 5 bases; J trimming: 5 bases; junction bases outside the gene matches: 13. Germline V gene sequence: CDR1 SGHTA, CDR2 FQGNSA. This CDR3 has 17 amino acids. The CDR3 coding sequence is TGTGCCAGCAGCCCCCGGCTAGCGGGAGTCGGGAGAGATACGCAGTATTTT. Translated, it gives CASSPRLAGVGRDTQYF.

The chain carries TRBV27 and TRBJ2-3; TRBD2 matches 9 bases. This CDR3 has 16 residues. Germline CDR1 reads MNHEY; CDR2 reads SMNVEV (reference sequence). V trimming: 5 bases; J trimming: 4 bases; junction bases outside the gene matches: 10. The CDR3 bases are TGTGCCAGCAGTCCCTTGAGTAGCGGGAGTCCAGATACGCAGTATTTT. It is translated as CASSPLSSGSPDTQYF.

This clonotype has at least ten counts. V gene TRBV5-1 combines with J gene TRBJ1-1; D remains ambiguous. With 0 bases removed from V and 2 bases from J, the gap between germline ends came to 11 bases. Germline lookup yields CDR1 SGHRS and CDR2 YFSETQ. This CDR3 is built from 15 residues. CDR3 sequence: CASSLEPQPNTEAFF. Here the CDR3 DNA reads TGCGCCAGCAGCTTGGAACCGCAGCCCAACACTGAAGCTTTCTTT.

The rearrangement joins TRBV28 to TRBJ1-1, with a weak D call TRBD1 (6 bases). Germline CDR1 and CDR2: MDHEN and SYDVKM. V lost 6 bases and J 1 base, leaving 18 bases between the germline ends. The CDR3 sequence is 16 residues long. The chain's CDR3 is CASRPPTGHENTEAFF. In DNA form, the CDR3 reads TGTGCCAGCAGACCTCCTACGGGACACGAGAACACTGAAGCTTTCTTT.

The chain is built from TRBV11-3 and TRBJ2-1, with D possibly TRBD1 on 6 matching bases. V was clipped by 0 bases and J by 0 bases, with 9 bases between them. Germline values: CDR1 SGHNT, CDR2 YENEEA. The CDR3 is 16 residues long. In DNA form, the CDR3 reads TGTGCCAGCAGCTTAGATGGGACAAACTCCTACAATGAGCAGTTCTTC. This sequence encodes CASSLDGTNSYNEQFF.

This clonotype was counted at least ten times. The V gene is TRBV28, the J gene TRBJ2-7; D not certain. CDR1 and CDR2 from the germline V gene are MDHEN and SYDVKM. The CDR3 consists of 13 residues. The V end lost 4 bases, the J end lost 0 bases, and 7 bases lay between the germline ends. CDR3 DNA: TGTGCCAGCAGTTCACGGATCTCCTACGAGCAGTACTTC. Protein product: CASSSRISYEQYF.